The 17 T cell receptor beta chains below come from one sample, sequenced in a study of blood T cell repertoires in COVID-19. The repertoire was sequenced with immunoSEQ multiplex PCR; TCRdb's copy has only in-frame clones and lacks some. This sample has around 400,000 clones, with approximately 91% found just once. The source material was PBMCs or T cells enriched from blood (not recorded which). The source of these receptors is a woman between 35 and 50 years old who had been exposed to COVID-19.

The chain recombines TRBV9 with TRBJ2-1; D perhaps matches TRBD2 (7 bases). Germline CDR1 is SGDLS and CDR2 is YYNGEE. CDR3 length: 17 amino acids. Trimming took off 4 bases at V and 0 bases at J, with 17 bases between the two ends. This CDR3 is CASSIRGGASSYNEQFF. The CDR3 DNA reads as TGTGCCAGCAGCATCCGAGGGGGGGCGAGCTCCTACAATGAGCAGTTCTTC. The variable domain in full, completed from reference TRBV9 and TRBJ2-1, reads DSGVTQTPKHLITATGQRVTLRCSPRSGDLSVYWYQQSLDQGLQFLIQYYNGEERAKGNILERFSAQQFPDLHSELNLSSLELGDSALYFCASSIRGGASSYNEQFFGPGTRLTVL.

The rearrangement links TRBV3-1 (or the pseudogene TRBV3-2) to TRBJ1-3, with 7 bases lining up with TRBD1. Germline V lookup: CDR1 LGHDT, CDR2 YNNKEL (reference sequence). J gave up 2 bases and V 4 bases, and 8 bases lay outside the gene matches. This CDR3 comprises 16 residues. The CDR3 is CASSRSDRVAGNTIYF. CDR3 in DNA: TGTGCCAGCAGCCGCAGCGACAGGGTAGCTGGAAACACCATATATTTT.

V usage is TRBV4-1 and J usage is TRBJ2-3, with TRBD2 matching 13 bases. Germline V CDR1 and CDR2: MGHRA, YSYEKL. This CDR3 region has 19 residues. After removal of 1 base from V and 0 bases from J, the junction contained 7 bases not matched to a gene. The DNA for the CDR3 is TGCGCCAGCAGCCAAGCTGGACTAGCGGGAGCCAAAAGCACAGATACGCAGTATTTT. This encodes CASSQAGLAGAKSTDTQYF.

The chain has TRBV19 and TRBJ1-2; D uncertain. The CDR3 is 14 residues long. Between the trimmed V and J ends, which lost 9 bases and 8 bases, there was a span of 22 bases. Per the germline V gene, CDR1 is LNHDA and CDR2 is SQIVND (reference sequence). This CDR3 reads CASSYTNARLGYTF. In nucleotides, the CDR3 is TGTGCCAGCAGTTACACCAACGCGCGGTTGGGCTACACCTTC.

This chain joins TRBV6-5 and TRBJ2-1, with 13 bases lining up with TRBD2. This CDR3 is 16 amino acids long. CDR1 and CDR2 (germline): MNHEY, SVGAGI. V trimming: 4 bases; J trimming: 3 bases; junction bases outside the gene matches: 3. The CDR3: CASSSLAGGDYNEQFF. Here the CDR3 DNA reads TGTGCCAGCAGTTCACTAGCGGGAGGGGACTACAATGAGCAGTTCTTC.

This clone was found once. The chain's CDR3 is CSVVLSSGNTIYF. The DNA of the CDR3 is TGCAGCGTTGTCTTGAGTTCTGGAAACACCATATATTTT. The V call is TRBV29-1, the J call TRBJ1-3; D is uncertain. The length of the CDR3 is 13 residues. Deletions cut 4 bases from V and 1 base from J, with 8 bases between. Germline values: CDR1 SQVTM, CDR2 ANQGSEA.

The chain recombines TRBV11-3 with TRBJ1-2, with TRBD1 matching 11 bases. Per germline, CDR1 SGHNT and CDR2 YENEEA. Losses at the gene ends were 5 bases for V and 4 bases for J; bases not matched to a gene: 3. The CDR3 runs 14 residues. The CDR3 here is CASSRTGGGYGYTF. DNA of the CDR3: TGTGCCAGCAGCCGGACAGGGGGCGGCTATGGCTACACCTTC. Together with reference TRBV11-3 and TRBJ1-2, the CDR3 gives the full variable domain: EAGVVQSPRYKIIEKKQPVAFWCNPISGHNTLYWYLQNLGQGPELLIRYENEEAVDDSQLPKDRFSAERLKGVDSTLKIQPAELGDSAVYLCASSRTGGGYGYTFGSGTRLTVV.

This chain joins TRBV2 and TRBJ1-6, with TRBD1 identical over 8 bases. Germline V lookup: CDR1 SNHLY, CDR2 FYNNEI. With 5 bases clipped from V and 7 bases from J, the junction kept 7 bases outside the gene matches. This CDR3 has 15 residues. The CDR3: CASSTTGQGNSPLHF. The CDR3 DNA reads TGTGCCAGCAGTACCACCGGACAGGGAAATTCACCCCTCCACTTT.

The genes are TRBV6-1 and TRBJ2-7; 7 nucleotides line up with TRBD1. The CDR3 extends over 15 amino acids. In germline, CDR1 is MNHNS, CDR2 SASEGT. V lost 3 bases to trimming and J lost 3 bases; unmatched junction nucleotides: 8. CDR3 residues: CASSDRGFPNYEQYF. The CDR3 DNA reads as TGTGCCAGCAGTGACAGGGGGTTCCCGAACTACGAGCAGTACTTC.

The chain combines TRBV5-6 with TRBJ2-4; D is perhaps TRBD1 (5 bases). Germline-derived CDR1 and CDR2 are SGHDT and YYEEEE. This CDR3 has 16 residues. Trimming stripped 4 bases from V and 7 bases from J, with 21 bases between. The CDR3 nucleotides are TGTGCCAGCAGCCCGGCCTCAGGGATCCGTGGGAACATTCAGTACTTC. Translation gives CASSPASGIRGNIQYF. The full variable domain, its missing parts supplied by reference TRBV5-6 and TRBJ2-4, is DAGVTQSPTHLIKTRGQQVTLRCSPKSGHDTVSWYQQALGQGPQFIFQYYEEEERQRGNFPDRFSGHQFPNYSSELNVNALLLGDSALYLCASSPASGIRGNIQYFGAGTRLSVL.

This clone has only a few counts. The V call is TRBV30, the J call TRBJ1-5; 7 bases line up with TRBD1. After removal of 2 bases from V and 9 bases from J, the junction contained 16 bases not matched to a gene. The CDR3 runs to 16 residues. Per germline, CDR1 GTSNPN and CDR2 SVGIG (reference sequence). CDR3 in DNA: TGTGCCTGGAGTCAAACCCGCCGACAGGGCCGAGGGCCCCAGCATTTT. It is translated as CAWSQTRRQGRGPQHF.

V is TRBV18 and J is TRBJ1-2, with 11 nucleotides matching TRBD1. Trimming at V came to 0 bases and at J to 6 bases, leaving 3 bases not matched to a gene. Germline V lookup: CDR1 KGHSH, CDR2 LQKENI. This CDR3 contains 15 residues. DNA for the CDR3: TGTGCCAGCTCACCACCGAGGACAGGGGGCGATGGCTACACCTTC. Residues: CASSPPRTGGDGYTF.

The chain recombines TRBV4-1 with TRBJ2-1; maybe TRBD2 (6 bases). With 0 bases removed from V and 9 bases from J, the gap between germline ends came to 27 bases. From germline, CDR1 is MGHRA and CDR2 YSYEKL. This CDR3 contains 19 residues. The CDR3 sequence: CASSQDAAMGGVGGGEQFF. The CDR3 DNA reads TGCGCCAGCAGCCAAGATGCCGCGATGGGGGGAGTAGGCGGAGGTGAGCAGTTCTTC.

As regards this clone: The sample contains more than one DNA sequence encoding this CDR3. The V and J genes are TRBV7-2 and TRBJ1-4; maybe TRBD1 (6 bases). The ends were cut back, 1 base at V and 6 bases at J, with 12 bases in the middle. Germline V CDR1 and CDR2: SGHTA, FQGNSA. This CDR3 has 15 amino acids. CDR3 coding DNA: TGTGCCAGCAGCTTAGGCGGCCGACAGGATGAAAAACTGTTTTTT. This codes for CASSLGGRQDEKLFF.

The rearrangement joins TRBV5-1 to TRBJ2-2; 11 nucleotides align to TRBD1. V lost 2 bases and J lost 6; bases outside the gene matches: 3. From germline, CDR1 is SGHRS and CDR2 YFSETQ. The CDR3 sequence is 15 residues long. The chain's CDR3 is CASSFGQGAAGELFF. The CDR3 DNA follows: TGCGCCAGCAGCTTCGGACAGGGGGCGGCCGGGGAGCTGTTTTTT.

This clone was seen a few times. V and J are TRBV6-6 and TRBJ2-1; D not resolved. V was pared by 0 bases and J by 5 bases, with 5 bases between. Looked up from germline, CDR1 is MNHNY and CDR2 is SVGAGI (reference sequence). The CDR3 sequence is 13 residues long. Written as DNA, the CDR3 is TGTGCCAGCAGTTACTCGAGCAACAATGAGCAGTTCTTC. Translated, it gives CASSYSSNNEQFF.

CDR3 coding DNA: TGCGCCAGCAGCCCCCGGGACTCAAAAGCCAATGAGCAGTTCTTC. Protein: CASSPRDSKANEQFF. The chain joins TRBV5-1 to TRBJ2-1; maybe TRBD2 (6 bases). The CDR3 is made up of 15 amino acids. Germline loops: CDR1 SGHRS, CDR2 YFSETQ. V lost 4 bases and J lost 6, with 17 bases in between.